The T cell receptor beta chain described here comes from a study of identical twins. Whole-study findings and limits: Cross-sectional statistics, not tracking of the same donors, supported the conclusions. Whereas memory repertoires showed no such difference, abundant cord blood beta clonotypes carried fewer insertions.

This clonotype was seen a handful of times. Antigen unknown. Germline CDR1 is LNHDA and CDR2 is SQIVND (reference sequence). The CDR3 length is 14 residues. V lost 1 base to trimming and J lost 0 bases, with 7 bases between them. Through template switching, a universal primer site was introduced, and the cDNA contained unique molecular identifiers. Via MiXCR, TCRdb re-called the 5' RACE reads, giving one row per CDR3 protein. The sample consists of approximately 600,000 distinct CDR3 sequences, roughly 7.1% of them appearing once. This sample also appeared in a second study, on yellow fever vaccine responses in identical twins.

What was sequenced was PBMCs. The J gene is TRBJ2-7, the V gene TRBV19; a weak D match, TRBD2 (5 bases). The receptor's source is a woman aged 18-30 years in good health. This chain's CDR3 is CASSIARDSYEQYF. The CDR3 DNA reads TGTGCCAGTAGTATAGCCCGGGACTCCTACGAGCAGTACTTC.